This T cell receptor beta chain comes out of a study of regulatory T cells in long-lasting Graves disease. Study as a whole: It was over 5 years of antithyroid drugs, with positive TSH receptor antibodies, that meant persistent Graves' disease. Findings and limits, study-wide: Under persistent disease, TRBV28, TRBJ1-2 and TRBJ2-5 were used preferentially.

Time point meaning: persistent/refractory GD, antithyroid drugs over 5 years with positive TRAb. The TCR library used RNA extracted from PBMCs. Graves' disease diagnosis used American Thyroid Association guidelines. Enrollment of patients was through an endocrinology department in Xi'an, China. In building TCR beta libraries, iRepertoire HTBI primers were used together with Arm-PCR of CDR3 regions. TCRdb passed the multiplex PCR reads through MiXCR, listing each CDR3 protein once. The sample holds roughly 400,000 distinct CDR3 sequences, 20% to 25% seen once. V shed 2 bases and J shed 9 bases, with 14 bases lying between them. Germline V CDR1 and CDR2: SQVTM, ANQGSEA. This CDR3 is 12 amino acids long. This clonotype was detected a few times. Its antigen is undetermined.

The sample in question was peripheral blood mononuclear cells (PBMCs), obtained when the disease was refractory, from a patient treated with antithyroid drugs. The chain is built from TRBV29-1 and TRBJ2-7; D gene unclear. The receptor's source is a female donor with Graves disease. DNA for the CDR3: TGCAGCGTTGAATCCCCGGGTTCAGGGCAGTACTTC. This translates into CSVESPGSGQYF.